The 20 T cell receptor beta chains presented below share a single source sample, sequenced in a study of human versus mouse CDR3 diversity and MHC coevolution (dated by TCRdb to the late 2010s). Receptor amplification or capture employed the immunoSEQ multiplex PCR assay. The table was pulled from immuneACCESS by TCRdb, which kept in-frame rearrangements only. Such tables lose some clones; where checked, under half of the loss comes from unresolved V genes, and the rest has no known cause. This sample comprises 80,000 or so clones, 93% of them detected only once. Approximately 1.5% of the sample is taken by the ten largest. The sample consisted of naive CD4+ T cells from blood. What this sample's cell subset or site label stands for: CD45RO-negative CD62L-positive naive CD4 T cells. Source of these receptors: a person between 25 and 70 years old in good health.

V gene TRBV18 combines with J gene TRBJ1-2; D unclear. The ends were cut back, 2 bases at V and 12 bases at J, with 25 bases in the middle. Germline V gives CDR1 KGHSH, CDR2 LQKENI. This CDR3 is 16 amino acids long. The CDR3 is CASSPGVSSGSAADTF. The DNA for the CDR3 is TGTGCCAGCTCACCAGGTGTCTCATCCGGGTCCGCGGCGGACACCTTC.

The CDR3 is CASMGFYEQYF. DNA for the CDR3: TGTGCCAGCATGGGCTTTTACGAGCAGTACTTC. The genes are TRBV2 and TRBJ2-7; D is uncertain. The ends were cut back, 7 bases at V and 4 bases at J, with 8 bases in the middle. The CDR3 is 11 residues long. Germline V lookup: CDR1 SNHLY, CDR2 FYNNEI.

J is TRBJ1-1 and V is TRBV9; D is ambiguous. The CDR3 covers 18 residues. CDR1 SGDLS and CDR2 YYNGEE come from the germline V gene. Trimming took off 0 bases at V and 0 bases at J, with 18 bases between the two ends. CDR3 residues: CASSVDLGPAGMNTEAFF. The CDR3 nucleotides read TGTGCCAGCAGCGTAGACCTGGGCCCGGCGGGAATGAACACTGAAGCTTTCTTT.

The chain joins TRBV7-2 to TRBJ1-5; tentatively, D is TRBD1 (6 bases). Germline values: CDR1 SGHTA, CDR2 FQGNSA. The V end lost 1 base, the J end lost 0 bases, and 7 bases lay between the germline ends. CDR3 length: 15 residues. The CDR3 loop reads CASSLEDSSNQPQHF. The CDR3 DNA reads as TGTGCCAGCAGCTTAGAGGACAGTAGCAATCAGCCCCAGCATTTT.

The genes are TRBV30 and TRBJ1-4; D is undetermined. CDR1 is GTSNPN and CDR2 is SVGIG in the germline V gene (reference sequence). This CDR3 has 14 amino acids. V lost 2 bases and J lost 2, with 9 bases in between. The DNA for the CDR3 is TGTGCCTGGAGTTCAGGAACGACTAATGAAAAACTGTTTTTT. It specifies CAWSSGTTNEKLFF.

The chain has TRBV30 and TRBJ2-2; a weak D match, TRBD2 (7 bases). The V end was cut by 5 bases, the J end by 7 bases, with 14 bases between. This CDR3 region has 13 residues. Germline V gene sequence: CDR1 GTSNPN, CDR2 SVGIG (reference sequence). The CDR3 nucleotides are TGTGCCTGGTCTGGACAGCGGGGCGGGGAGCTGTTTTTT. Translation: CAWSGQRGGELFF.

The chain links TRBV19 to TRBJ1-4; D is uncertain. The CDR3 extends over 11 amino acids. The V gene's germline CDR1 is LNHDA and CDR2 SQIVND (reference sequence). Trimming took off 3 bases at V and 7 bases at J, with 3 bases between the two ends. CDR3 nucleotide sequence: TGTGCCAGTAGTATTAGTGAAAAACTGTTTTTT. This sequence encodes CASSISEKLFF.

The V and J genes are TRBV29-1 and TRBJ1-4; 8 bases fit TRBD1. With V trimmed by 7 bases and J by 3 bases, 4 bases remained unmatched. The CDR3 loop spans 13 amino acids. Germline-derived CDR1 and CDR2 are SQVTM and ANQGSEA. The CDR3 is CSGATGANEKLFF. In nucleotides, the CDR3 is TGCAGCGGCGCGACAGGGGCTAATGAAAAACTGTTTTTT.

DNA of the CDR3: TGTGCCAGCTCACAGGACAGACCGAACACCGGGGAGCTGTTTTTT. It specifies CASSQDRPNTGELFF. The chain recombines TRBV18 with TRBJ2-2, with D maybe TRBD1 (6 bases). V was pared by 4 bases and J by 0 bases, with 9 bases between. This CDR3 contains 15 residues. Germline-derived CDR1 and CDR2 are KGHSH and LQKENI.

The chain recombines TRBV11-2 with TRBJ2-2; D is uncertain. This CDR3 has 14 amino acids. Trimming removed 5 bases at V and 7 bases at J, with 14 bases between. In germline, CDR1 is SGHAT, CDR2 FQNNGV. CDR3 coding DNA: TGTGCCAGCAGCCCCGGTTTGCGTGGCGGGGAGCTGTTTTTT. Translation: CASSPGLRGGELFF.

The gene calls are TRBV4-3 and TRBJ2-2; 12 bases line up with TRBD2. The germline CDR1 and CDR2 sequences are LGHNA and YSLEER. J was trimmed by 6 bases and V by 4 bases; bases with no gene match: 3. The CDR3 contains 15 residues. The DNA of the CDR3 is TGCGCCAGCAGCCCCACTAGCGGGAGGTCCGGGGAGCTGTTTTTT. This codes for CASSPTSGRSGELFF.

The CDR3 DNA sequence: TGCGCCAGCAGTACAGGGGATTCTGGAAACACCATATATTTT. Protein sequence: CASSTGDSGNTIYF. The chain recombines TRBV5-1 with TRBJ1-3, with 7 bases lining up with TRBD1. This CDR3 region has 14 residues. Germline V CDR1 and CDR2: SGHRS, YFSETQ. The V and J ends lost 5 bases and 1 base, in that order; junction bases with no gene match: 3.

About this clone itself: One end of the junction is discordant with germline, which a read error may explain. In DNA, the CDR3 is TGTGCTAGCAGCACTAACAGGGGGGAGACCCAGTACTTC. Its translation: CASSTNRGETQYF. The chain recombines TRBV7-7 with TRBJ2-5, with 8 bases matching TRBD1. The CDR3 spans 13 residues. The V gene's germline CDR1 is SSHAT and CDR2 FNYEAQ (reference sequence).

This clone occurred a few times. Distinct nucleotide sequences in the sample also encode this CDR3. The J gene is TRBJ1-6, the V gene TRBV7-3; D might be TRBD1 (6 bases). Germline values: CDR1 SGHTA, CDR2 FQGTGA. Trimming took off 6 bases at V and 0 bases at J, with 9 bases between the two ends. The CDR3 covers 15 residues. CDR3 protein: CASSSQGSYNSPLHF. The CDR3 DNA reads as TGTGCCAGCAGTTCACAGGGCTCCTATAATTCACCCCTCCACTTT. The whole variable domain, remainder taken from reference TRBV7-3 and TRBJ1-6, is GAGVSQTPSNKVTEKGKYVELRCDPISGHTALYWYRQSLGQGPEFLIYFQGTGAADDSGLPNDRFFAVRPEGSVSTLKIQRTERGDSAVYLCASSSQGSYNSPLHFGNGTRLTVT.

This clone was detected once. The V gene is TRBV7-2, the J gene TRBJ1-5; D not resolved. Germline-derived CDR1 and CDR2 are SGHTA and FQGNSA. Trimming stripped 2 bases from V and 5 bases from J, with 10 bases between. CDR3 length: 14 amino acids. The CDR3 coding sequence is TGTGCCAGCAGCTTACGAGGCTTGGATCAGCCCCAGCATTTT. This codes for CASSLRGLDQPQHF.

The rearrangement links TRBV7-8 to TRBJ1-5; 9 bases match TRBD1. Germline V lookup: CDR1 SGHVS, CDR2 FQNEAQ. The CDR3 runs 17 residues. V lost 2 bases to trimming and J lost 0 bases; unmatched junction nucleotides: 5. The CDR3 nucleotides read TGTGCCAGCAGCTTAAGGACAGGGGCTTATAGCAATCAGCCCCAGCATTTT. This encodes CASSLRTGAYSNQPQHF.

The chain employs TRBV25-1 and TRBJ1-5; D is perhaps TRBD1 (6 bases). V shed 4 bases and J shed 3 bases, with 13 bases lying between them. Germline values: CDR1 MGHDK, CDR2 SYGVNS. This CDR3 region has 15 residues. The CDR3 coding sequence is TGTGCCAGCAGTGTCTCGGACAGAGACAATCAGCCCCAGCATTTT. It encodes CASSVSDRDNQPQHF.

This sequence joins TRBV4-1 and TRBJ2-1, with 13 nucleotides matching TRBD2. V shed 5 bases and J 8 bases; nucleotides not matched to a gene: 12. The CDR3 contains 17 residues. Germline V gene lookup returns CDR1 MGHRA and CDR2 YSYEKL. CDR3 nucleotides: TGCGCCAGCAGCGTTCGGACTAGCGGGGGACGGGTCGATGAGCAGTTCTTC. It encodes CASSVRTSGGRVDEQFF.

CDR3 protein: CASSLEARSYEQYF. Written as DNA, the CDR3 is TGTGCCAGCAGCTTAGAGGCTAGATCCTACGAGCAGTACTTC. V is TRBV11-2 and J is TRBJ2-7; D gene uncertain. V was pared by 0 bases and J by 1 base, with 7 bases between. Germline V gene lookup returns CDR1 SGHAT and CDR2 FQNNGV. CDR3 length: 14 residues.

The rearrangement uses TRBV10-3 and TRBJ2-1, with TRBD2 identical over 8 bases. CDR1 and CDR2 from the germline V gene are ENHRY and SYGVKD. The CDR3 length is 15 residues. After removal of 2 bases from V and 0 bases from J, the junction contained 0 bases not matched to a gene. CDR3: CAISEREGSYNEQFF. The CDR3 DNA sequence: TGTGCCATCAGTGAGCGGGAGGGCTCCTACAATGAGCAGTTCTTC.